This TCR beta chain derives from a study of T cell changes during pregnancy in multiple sclerosis. This CDR3 has 17 amino acids. Germline V gene data show CDR1 as SGHVS and CDR2 as FQNEAQ. Trimming shortened V by 5 bases and J by 3 bases, and 19 bases separated the two germline ends. Repertoires were generated with immunoSEQ multiplex PCR, while TCRdb's copy carries only in-frame clones and drops some. The data show under 150,000 clones, 96% seen once. This TCR derives from a female donor with multiple sclerosis, enrolled in a pregnancy study. The input for sequencing was peripheral blood, taken after pregnancy. The rearrangement links TRBV7-8 to TRBJ2-2; maybe TRBD2 (6 bases). The CDR3 reads CASSPGGLWIDTGELFF. The CDR3 region has the DNA TGTGCCAGCAGCCCAGGAGGGCTTTGGATTGACACCGGGGAGCTGTTTTTT.